This T cell receptor (beta chain) was documented in a study of HIV-infected children after antiretroviral therapy interruption (dated by TCRdb to the late 2010s). Regarding the complete study: All eight included children had a CD4+ count above 500 and a viral load below 50 copies/ml, with four on planned treatment interruption and four on continuous treatment. In the interruption arm, samples were obtained at week 0, week 12, end of interruption (week 24 or 48), and about 3 years after study end. In the continuous-treatment arm, samples from corresponding weeks 0, 48 and 150 were analyzed. Alongside measurements of thymic output, the study compared TCR repertoires of children on planned treatment interruption with TCR repertoires of children on continuous antiretroviral treatment. Recorded exposure to EBV and CMV was present in most of the participating children. The interruption group had a median age of about 8.9 years, compared with around 8 years in the continuous treatment group.

The sample's treatment or condition label is to be understood as: PENTA 11 planned treatment interruption arm or continuous ART arm. The participants were children from the United Kingdom between 2 and 15 years old who had been on ART with at least three drugs for 24 weeks or longer. Cryopreserved PBMCs containing at least 5 million viable cells were required, and a few candidate patients were excluded because of low viable PBMC yield. Naive CD4+ CD45RA+ CD45RO- T cells were FACS-sorted from thawed PBMCs on a FACSAria III cell sorter. After sorting, the cells were fixed and RNA was extracted first with the RNeasy FFPE kit and then with the RNeasy Micro kit. Library method: 3' RACE. TCR libraries were generated from RNA by a 3' RACE protocol incorporating unique molecular identifiers so that PCR amplification bias could be corrected. Up to 12 amplicon libraries were pooled and sequenced on an Illumina MiSeq with v2 2x250 paired-end chemistry. Concerning the study's data processing: Reads were processed with Decombinator for assignment of V and J genes and CDR3, and barcode-based correction of errors and PCR bias was applied. Before Gini coefficients were calculated with the R ineq package, the repertoires were subsampled to the same depth. Three approaches were used to assess CDR3 similarity: GLIPH, Hamming distance and a shared triplet metric. TCRdb trimmed public reads at Q25 via fastp, called clones via MiXCR and kept in-frame beta chains. A single entry per CDR3 protein holds the most common genes and DNA from its merged rows. For this entry, the V and J calls and clone size follow TCRdb and not the study's own pipeline. This sample is represented by some 41,000 distinct CDR3 sequences; over 6% of them were singletons. The ten largest clonotypes hold about 0.97% of the sample.

What the research found in general, with its limitations: In naive CD4+ repertoires of PTI patients, reduced CDR3 sharing between time points was observed after interruption began, whereas many sequences were found to be shared between end of interruption and 3 years later. An increase in the naive CD4+ Gini coefficient was observed by the end of treatment interruption, suggesting clonal expansion, and a return to baseline was observed by 3 years. Minor non-naive CD45RA+ populations, such as EMRA or stem memory cells, might be present among the sorted CD45RA+ naive cells. The small number of patients is a limitation, and caution is needed when interpreting the data.

This clonotype was recorded many times. What this receptor recognizes is not known. No base qualities exist here, and no much larger clone lies one base off it. This clonotype originated in a pool of human donors with HIV. Sequenced here: CD45RA+ CD4+ T cells from PBMCs, pooled from several time points, sampled from a donor given antiretroviral therapy, either interrupted or continuous. The cell subset or site label on this specimen signifies: naive CD4+ CD45RA+ CD45RO- T cells.

This receptor has the CDR3 CASSPRGLAGSVTQYF. The DNA reads as follows: TGTGCCAGCAGTCCCCGAGGACTAGCGGGATCTGTGACCCAGTACTTC. The chain is assembled from TRBV6-6 and TRBJ2-5; TRBD2 matches 12 bases in the middle. Its CDR3 holds 16 amino acids, cysteine through phenylalanine. Only the CDR3 portion is preserved as DNA: 48 bases, with reading frame beginning at the first base. CDR1 and CDR2 were assigned from the germline V gene (reference sequence) as MNHNY and SVGAGI. V is pruned by 5 bases and J by 7 bases, leaving 11 bases of the junction without a gene match.